These 14 T cell receptor beta chains were sequenced from one sample in a study of Ad26.COV2.S vaccination and SARS-CoV-2 variants. Clones were read by immunoSEQ multiplex PCR, and TCRdb kept only the in-frame ones, dropping some. The sample gives under 150,000 clones, 86% of which show up once; 4% to 6% is in the top ten. The sample consisted of peripheral blood, taken after recovery from COVID-19. Source of these receptors: a human donor who had recovered from COVID-19.

This clone was counted once. This chain connects TRBV19 to TRBJ2-2, with TRBD1 matching over 8 bases. Germline assignment: CDR1 LNHDA and CDR2 SQIVND (reference sequence). The J segment lost 5 bases and the V segment lost 8 bases, leaving 13 bases of the junction unmatched. The CDR3 sequence is 16 residues long. The CDR3 nucleotides read TGTGCCAGTGGACAGGGAGAATATTTTTGGACCGGGGAGCTGTTTTTT. Residues: CASGQGEYFWTGELFF.

The sample holds one count of this clone. The chain recombines TRBV7-9 with TRBJ2-7; D is perhaps TRBD1 or TRBD2 (7 bases each). V was shortened by 4 bases and J by 6 bases, with 16 bases between the two germline ends. Germline assignment: CDR1 SEHNR and CDR2 FQNEAQ (reference sequence). The CDR3 runs to 14 residues. The CDR3 is CASSSRQGLSEQYF. The CDR3 DNA reads as TGTGCCAGCAGCTCTAGACAGGGACTAAGCGAGCAGTACTTC.

V is TRBV11-3 and J is TRBJ2-3, with 7 nucleotides matching TRBD1. The CDR3 totals 18 residues. Germline V gene sequence: CDR1 SGHNT, CDR2 YENEEA. With V trimmed by 0 bases and J by 0 bases, 9 bases remained unmatched. CDR3 sequence (DNA): TGTGCCAGCAGCTTAGAGGGATCCCGGGACAGTAGCACAGATACGCAGTATTTT. Translation gives CASSLEGSRDSSTDTQYF.

The gene calls are TRBV28 and TRBJ2-5; a possible D gene is TRBD1 (6 bases). Trimming shortened V by 8 bases and J by 7 bases, and 20 bases separated the two germline ends. The V gene's germline CDR1 is MDHEN and CDR2 SYDVKM. The CDR3 is made up of 14 amino acids. CDR3 sequence (DNA): TGTGCCAGCCAGTCTAGGACAGTGCCTCGGACCCAGTACTTC. This translates into CASQSRTVPRTQYF.

The J gene is TRBJ1-5, the V gene TRBV28; D unclear. Deletions cut 6 bases from V and 7 bases from J, with 16 bases between. Looked up from germline, CDR1 is MDHEN and CDR2 is SYDVKM. The CDR3 loop spans 14 amino acids. The CDR3 nucleotides read TGTGCCAGCAGCCCGTCCATGGTGGGCCAGCCCCAGCATTTT. Protein sequence: CASSPSMVGQPQHF. The full variable domain, with the rest looked up from reference TRBV28 and TRBJ1-5, is DVKVTQSSRYLVKRTGEKVFLECVQDMDHENMFWYRQDPGLGLRLIYFSYDVKMKEKGDIPEGYSVSREKKERFSLILESASTNQTSMYLCASSPSMVGQPQHFGDGTRLSIL.

This chain links TRBV5-1 with TRBJ2-1; no clear D gene. Germline loops: CDR1 SGHRS, CDR2 YFSETQ. V lost 3 bases to trimming and J lost 3 bases, with 16 bases between them. This CDR3 comprises 16 residues. For the CDR3, the DNA is TGCGCCAGCAGCTCCTCCGCCGTCGACGACTACAATGAGCAGTTCTTC. It yields the protein CASSSSAVDDYNEQFF.

The chain combines TRBV12-3 or TRBV12-4 with TRBJ1-1; D call uncertain. The CDR3 length is 13 residues. V lost 6 bases to trimming and J lost 5 bases, with 13 bases between them. In DNA, the CDR3 is TGTGCCAGCAGCCCCCGTGTTAGAACTGAAGCTTTCTTT. It specifies CASSPRVRTEAFF.

The chain joins TRBV24-1 to TRBJ2-3; tentatively, D is TRBD1 (6 bases). V was trimmed by 3 bases and J by 5 bases, leaving 14 bases between them. Germline V gene data show CDR1 as KGHDR and CDR2 as SFDVKD. This CDR3 comprises 15 residues. The CDR3 sequence: CATSDPRTDGDTQYF. The DNA for the CDR3 is TGTGCCACCAGTGATCCCCGGACAGACGGAGATACGCAGTATTTT.

This chain links TRBV28 with TRBJ1-5; D call uncertain. The germline V and J ends were trimmed by 5 bases and 6 bases, with 17 bases remaining between them. CDR3 length equals 15 residues. The germline V gene has CDR1 MDHEN and CDR2 SYDVKM. The CDR3 here is CASSPEVTRCQPQHF. The CDR3 region has the DNA TGTGCCAGCAGTCCCGAAGTGACTCGTTGTCAGCCCCAGCATTTT.

In this sample, this clone turned up once. This sequence joins TRBV7-9 and TRBJ1-1; 9 nucleotides agree with TRBD1. Germline values: CDR1 SEHNR, CDR2 FQNEAQ (reference sequence). Losses at the gene ends were 6 bases for V and 5 bases for J; bases not matched to a gene: 4. The CDR3 has 13 amino acids. The CDR3 DNA reads as TGTGCCAGCAGACAGGGGGCAGGAACTGAAGCTTTCTTT. Protein product: CASRQGAGTEAFF.

The rearrangement links TRBV6-5 to TRBJ1-1; D may be TRBD1 (5 bases). Germline assignment: CDR1 MNHEY and CDR2 SVGAGI. The CDR3 length is 14 residues. The V and J ends lost 7 bases and 5 bases respectively, with 17 bases between them. The CDR3 loop reads CASTPPGEETEAFF. The CDR3 nucleotides read TGTGCCAGCACCCCGCCGGGGGAAGAGACTGAAGCTTTCTTT.

The chain carries TRBV9 and TRBJ1-6, with D tentatively TRBD1 (6 bases). CDR1 and CDR2 from the germline V gene are SGDLS and YYNGEE. With 1 base removed from V and 13 bases from J, the gap between germline ends came to 9 bases. This CDR3 spans 12 amino acids. Written as DNA, the CDR3 is TGTGCCAGCAGCGTAACAGGGCCGCCCCTCCACTTT. This codes for CASSVTGPPLHF.

The genes are TRBV7-2 and TRBJ1-1; no reliable D call. V gave up 5 bases and J gave up 0 bases, with 7 bases separating them. Germline V gene sequence: CDR1 SGHTA, CDR2 FQGNSA. The CDR3 consists of 13 residues. CDR3 in amino acids: CASSAYMNTEAFF. The CDR3 coding sequence is TGTGCCAGCAGCGCGTACATGAACACTGAAGCTTTCTTT.

The chain uses TRBV7-9 and TRBJ1-4; D perhaps matches TRBD1 (6 bases). From germline, CDR1 is SEHNR and CDR2 FQNEAQ (reference sequence). The CDR3 spans 15 residues. Trimming removed 5 bases from V and 7 bases from J, with 17 bases in between. This CDR3 reads CASSPGIRGGEKLFF. The CDR3 coding sequence is TGTGCCAGCAGCCCAGGGATCAGGGGCGGTGAAAAACTGTTTTTT.